The 19 T cell receptor beta chains reported below all come from one sample, sequenced in a study of cytomegalovirus exposure and HLA in healthy donors. PCR was performed using 60 Vbeta and 13 Jbeta primers. Produced via immunoSEQ multiplex PCR; TCRdb's table is partial and in-frame only. Among about 200,000 clones listed, roughly four fifths were seen once. The sample taken for sequencing was PBMCs. These receptors all stem from a woman aged 35 to 49 in good health and CMV-seronegative.

V is TRBV10-2 and J is TRBJ2-7; the match to TRBD2 covers 8 bases. Germline CDR1 is WSHSY and CDR2 is SAAADI. The ends lost 3 bases at V and 5 bases at J; junction bases unmatched: 3. CDR3 length: 13 amino acids. CDR3 protein: CASSDGRVNEQYF. In DNA, the CDR3 is TGCGCCAGCAGTGACGGGAGGGTAAACGAGCAGTACTTC.

The chain has TRBV27 and TRBJ1-6; D is ambiguous. V was trimmed by 6 bases and J by 10 bases, leaving 16 bases between them. Germline CDR1 and CDR2: MNHEY and SMNVEV (reference sequence). The CDR3 has 14 residues. CDR3 DNA sequence: TGTGCCAGCAGGTCCGGGGAAAGTCGGTCACCCCTCCACTTT. It yields the protein CASRSGESRSPLHF.

On this clone itself: Likely a read error: the CDR3 ends without its conserved phenylalanine or tryptophan. The rearrangement uses TRBV27 and TRBJ2-7, with D possibly matching TRBD2 (6 bases). CDR1 is MNHEY and CDR2 is SMNVEV in the germline V gene (reference sequence). The CDR3 is made up of 12 amino acids. V shed 5 bases and J shed 2 bases, with 7 bases lying between them. This chain's CDR3 is CASSGGTYEQYL. The CDR3 DNA is TGTGCCAGCAGTGGCGGGACCTACGAGCAGTACCTC.

The chain uses TRBV9 and TRBJ1-4; D not resolved. V lost 3 bases and J 0 bases, leaving 6 bases between the germline ends. Per the germline V gene, CDR1 is SGDLS and CDR2 is YYNGEE. This CDR3 spans 14 amino acids. The CDR3 loop reads CASSGAPTNEKLFF. CDR3 bases: TGTGCCAGCAGCGGCGCGCCAACTAATGAAAAACTGTTTTTT.

V is TRBV6-5 and J is TRBJ2-7; TRBD1 agrees at 9 bases. The CDR3 runs 15 residues. J gave up 3 bases and V 5 bases, and 8 bases lay outside the gene matches. Germline loops: CDR1 MNHEY, CDR2 SVGAGI. DNA of the CDR3: TGTGCCAGCAGTAGTAAAGGGACAGGGCGCTACGAGCAGTACTTC. It is translated as CASSSKGTGRYEQYF.

This clone came up a few times. The chain is built from TRBV27 and TRBJ1-2, with D possibly TRBD1 on 5 matching bases. CDR1 and CDR2 from the germline V gene are MNHEY and SMNVEV (reference sequence). The CDR3 is 13 amino acids. The ends were cut back, 5 bases at V and 5 bases at J, with 12 bases in the middle. CDR3 coding DNA: TGTGCCAGCAGTCCGTATGGGGGGTATGGCTACACCTTC. Protein product: CASSPYGGYGYTF.

The CDR3 bases are TGTGCCAGTAGAAACAGGGGTGACTATGGCTACACCTTC. It specifies CASRNRGDYGYTF. This rearrangement joins TRBV19 to TRBJ1-2; the match to TRBD1 covers 7 bases. The CDR3 has 13 amino acids. Trimming took 6 bases from V and 3 from J; bases not matched to a gene: 4. The germline V gene encodes CDR1 LNHDA and CDR2 SQIVND (reference sequence). The whole variable domain, filled in from reference TRBV19 and TRBJ1-2, reads DGGITQSPKYLFRKEGQNVTLSCEQNLNHDAMYWYRQDPGQGLRLIYYSQIVNDFQKGDIAEGYSVSREKKESFPLTVTSAQKNPTAFYLCASRNRGDYGYTFGSGTRLTVV.

The chain employs TRBV7-9 and TRBJ1-3; D is possibly TRBD1 (6 bases). Germline CDR1 SEHNR, CDR2 FQNEAQ (reference sequence). With 8 bases removed from V and 2 bases from J, the gap between germline ends came to 13 bases. CDR3 length equals 14 residues. In nucleotides, the CDR3 is TGTGCCAGCGGTATACAGGGCGCTGGAAACACCATATATTTT. Its translation: CASGIQGAGNTIYF.

This clone was detected only a few times. J is TRBJ1-5 and V is TRBV5-1; weak D call: TRBD1 (6 bases). Trimming stripped 0 bases from V and 2 bases from J, with 9 bases between. The germline CDR1 and CDR2 sequences are SGHRS and YFSETQ. The length of the CDR3 is 15 residues. The CDR3 spells CASSLDAGGNQPQHF. In DNA, the CDR3 is TGCGCCAGCAGCTTGGACGCAGGGGGCAATCAGCCCCAGCATTTT.

V usage is TRBV27 and J usage is TRBJ2-7, with D maybe TRBD1 (5 bases). The CDR3 loop spans 14 amino acids. The V gene's germline CDR1 is MNHEY and CDR2 SMNVEV (reference sequence). V lost 3 bases and J lost 1, with 10 bases in between. CDR3 sequence: CASSFGQGSYEQYF. For the CDR3, the DNA is TGTGCCAGCAGTTTTGGGCAGGGATCCTACGAGCAGTACTTC.

This chain connects TRBV19 to TRBJ2-1, with 11 bases aligning to TRBD2. Germline CDR1 LNHDA, CDR2 SQIVND (reference sequence). Losses at the gene ends were 3 bases for V and 4 bases for J; bases not matched to a gene: 5. The CDR3 covers 16 residues. The CDR3 sequence is CASSMHSGGAYNEQFF. Written as DNA, the CDR3 is TGTGCCAGTAGTATGCATAGCGGGGGGGCTTACAATGAGCAGTTCTTC.

The J gene is TRBJ1-1, the V gene TRBV29-1; D is possibly TRBD1 (6 bases). Germline V CDR1 and CDR2: SQVTM, ANQGSEA. Between the trimmed V and J ends, which lost 7 bases and 4 bases, there was a span of 16 bases. The CDR3 consists of 13 residues. CDR3 protein: CSAVGGASTEAFF. The CDR3 nucleotides are TGCAGCGCCGTGGGGGGGGCGAGCACTGAAGCTTTCTTT.

This clone showed up just once. The rearrangement uses TRBV1 and TRBJ1-5; the D call in the table, TRBD1, was not verified against the DNA. TRBV1 is recorded as a pseudogene. The CDR3 sequence is 14 residues long. For the CDR3, the DNA is TGCACCAGCAGCTCTCAGGACAGGGATCAGCCCCAGCATTTT. Translation: CTSSSQDRDQPQHF.

The chain has TRBV4-1 and TRBJ2-1; D remains ambiguous. Germline V CDR1 and CDR2: MGHRA, YSYEKL. Trimming cost V 5 bases and J 3 bases, with 20 bases left between them. The CDR3 contains 17 residues. This chain's CDR3 is CASSDPGSRLSYNEQFF. In DNA, the CDR3 is TGCGCCAGCAGCGACCCCGGGTCTAGACTCAGCTACAATGAGCAGTTCTTC.

The sample holds a few counts of this clone. The gene calls are TRBV5-1 and TRBJ2-7; 9 nucleotides match TRBD1. This CDR3 is 13 amino acids long. With 4 bases clipped from V and 6 bases from J, the junction kept 5 bases outside the gene matches. Germline CDR1 and CDR2: SGHRS and YFSETQ. In DNA, the CDR3 is TGCGCCAGCAGCCCGGGACAGGGTTCCGAGCAGTACTTC. Residues: CASSPGQGSEQYF.

The chain carries TRBV7-9 and TRBJ2-1, with D possibly being TRBD2 (6 bases). The germline V gene has CDR1 SEHNR and CDR2 FQNEAQ (reference sequence). The CDR3 totals 14 residues. V dropped 5 bases and J dropped 5 bases, with 13 bases sitting between them. CDR3 DNA sequence: TGTGCCAGCAGCCCGACGGGAGCCGACAATGAGCAGTTCTTC. Amino acid sequence: CASSPTGADNEQFF.

This clone was seen just once. The chain uses TRBV4-1 and TRBJ2-1; 7 positions agree with TRBD2. The CDR3 has 15 residues. Unmatched junction bases numbered 5, after V lost 0 bases and J lost 6 bases. The germline CDR1 and CDR2 sequences are MGHRA and YSYEKL. In DNA, the CDR3 is TGCGCCAGCAGCCAAGAATCTAGCGGACTCAATGAGCAGTTCTTC. Translation: CASSQESSGLNEQFF.

This clone came up once. This rearrangement joins TRBV10-3 to TRBJ1-4, with D perhaps matching TRBD1 (6 bases). CDR1 and CDR2 from the germline V gene are ENHRY and SYGVKD. The CDR3 is 16 amino acids. V was shortened by 2 bases and J by 3 bases, with 13 bases between the two germline ends. The CDR3 reads CAISERGASANEKLFF. CDR3 DNA sequence: TGTGCCATCAGTGAGCGGGGGGCGTCGGCTAATGAAAAACTGTTTTTT.

The chain joins TRBV5-4 to TRBJ2-1; possible D gene TRBD2, 6 bases. This CDR3 contains 14 residues. Germline V CDR1 and CDR2: SGHNT, YYREEE (reference sequence). V was clipped by 2 bases and J by 3 bases, with 9 bases between them. The CDR3 loop is CASSLRLVYNEQFF. CDR3 coding DNA: TGTGCCAGCAGCTTAAGACTAGTCTACAATGAGCAGTTCTTC.